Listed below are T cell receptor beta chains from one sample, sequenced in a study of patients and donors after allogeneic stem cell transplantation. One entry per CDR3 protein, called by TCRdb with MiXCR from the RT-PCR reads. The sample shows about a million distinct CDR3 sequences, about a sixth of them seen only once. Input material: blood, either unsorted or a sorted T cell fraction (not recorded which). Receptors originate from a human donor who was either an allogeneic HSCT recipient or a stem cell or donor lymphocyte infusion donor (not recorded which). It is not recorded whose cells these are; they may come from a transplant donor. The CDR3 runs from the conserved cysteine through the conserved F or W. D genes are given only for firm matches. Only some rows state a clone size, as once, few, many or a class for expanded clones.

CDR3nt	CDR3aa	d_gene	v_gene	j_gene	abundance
TGTGCCAGCAGCTTCCAGGGGGCCGAGGAAAAACTGTTTTTT	CASSFQGAEEKLFF	TRBD1	TRBV11-3	TRBJ1-4	NA
TGTGCCAGCAGCACTGGGACTAGTTGGAATGAGCAGTTCTTC	CASSTGTSWNEQFF	TRBD2	TRBV7-3	TRBJ2-1	NA
TGTGCCAGCAGCTCTGGGACTAGACGAGAGACCCAGTACTTC	CASSSGTRRETQYF	TRBD2	TRBV7-8	TRBJ2-5	NA
TGTGCCAGCAGTTCCCCTGCCGGAAACACCATATATTTT	CASSSPAGNTIYF	NA	TRBV6-5	TRBJ1-3	few
TGTGCCAGCAGCCCGACTCCCCCCCTGAGGTTTAGCTCCTACAATGAGCAGTTCTTC	CASSPTPPLRFSSYNEQFF	NA	TRBV11-2	TRBJ2-1	NA
TGCAGCGTTTCCCAGGGGACGAGTGAGAAGTTCTTC	CSVSQGTSEKFF	NA	TRBV29-1	TRBJ2-1	NA
TGTGCCACCAGTGACAGGTGGAACAATGAGCAGTTCTTC	CATSDRWNNEQFF	NA	TRBV24-1	TRBJ2-1	many
TGTGCCAGCAGGCGCGACAGGGGGCTTAATGAGCAGTTCTTC	CASRRDRGLNEQFF	TRBD1	TRBV6-1	TRBJ2-1	NA
TGTGCCAGCAGTTCGGGGGCCGGAAGAAACACCATATATTTT	CASSSGAGRNTIYF	NA	TRBV6-5	TRBJ1-3	few
TGTGCCAGCAGCCTTAGCGGGGGGGCTCGGTACGAGCAGTACTTC	CASSLSGGARYEQYF	TRBD2	TRBV12-3/TRBV12-4	TRBJ2-7	few
TGCAGTGCTAGAGGGAAGGGAATGAACACTGAAGCTTTCTTT	CSARGKGMNTEAFF	NA	TRBV20-1	TRBJ1-1	NA
TGCAGTGCTAGAGTGGGACAGGGTTACAGCACAGATACGCAGTATTTT	CSARVGQGYSTDTQYF	TRBD1	TRBV20-1	TRBJ2-3	few
TGTGCCAGCATAGGCCTAGCGGGGGGTGGTGAGCAGTTCTTC	CASIGLAGGGEQFF	TRBD2	TRBV25-1	TRBJ2-1	NA
TGCGCCAGCAGCTTGAACGGGGATAGCAATCAGCCCCAGCATTTT	CASSLNGDSNQPQHF	NA	TRBV5-1	TRBJ1-5	few
TGCAGCGTTGACCCCGGGACTAGCGGATACACAGATACGCAGTATTTT	CSVDPGTSGYTDTQYF	TRBD2	TRBV29-1	TRBJ2-3	NA
TGTGCCAGCAGCTTGGGAACGAGGGTCACCGGGGAGCTGTTTTTT	CASSLGTRVTGELFF	NA	TRBV5-4	TRBJ2-2	few
TGTGCCACCAGTGATTTGCTGAACTGGGGGGGGACTGAAGCTTTCTTT	CATSDLLNWGGTEAFF	NA	TRBV24-1	TRBJ1-1	NA
TGCAGTGCTAGGCGACTAGCGGGGGGTTACAATGAGCAGTTCTTC	CSARRLAGGYNEQFF	TRBD2	TRBV20-1	TRBJ2-1	NA
TGTGCCAGCAGTTTCAGGGGGCAGTTATATCAGCCCCAGCATTTT	CASSFRGQLYQPQHF	TRBD1	TRBV12-3/TRBV12-4	TRBJ1-5	NA
TGTGCCTGGAGCTACAGGAGGAACACTGAAGCTTTCTTT	CAWSYRRNTEAFF	NA	TRBV30	TRBJ1-1	NA
TGCGCCAGCAGCCAAGATTACGTCCTAACTAATGAAAAACTGTTTTTT	CASSQDYVLTNEKLFF	NA	TRBV4-1	TRBJ1-4	few
TGCAGCGCCCGGACCCTAATTAACTACAATGAGCAGTTCTTC	CSARTLINYNEQFF	NA	TRBV29-1	TRBJ2-1	many
TGCGCCAGCAGCCAAAAGACTAGCGGGGGTTCCTACAATGAGCAGTTCTTC	CASSQKTSGGSYNEQFF	TRBD2	TRBV4-1	TRBJ2-1	few
TGTGCCAGCAGTTCCCCCCTGCGGGGGAACTCCTACAATGAGCAGTTCTTC	CASSSPLRGNSYNEQFF	TRBD2	TRBV6-2/TRBV6-3	TRBJ2-1	NA
TGCGCCAGCAGCAAGGACCCATCAAGGGCTGAAGCTTTCTTT	CASSKDPSRAEAFF	NA	TRBV5-1	TRBJ1-1	many
TGTGCCAGCAGCAAATTCTACGAGCAGTACTTC	CASSKFYEQYF	NA	TRBV9	TRBJ2-7	NA
TGTGCCAGCAGCGCTAGGACTAGCGGGAACACAGATACGCAGTATTTT	CASSARTSGNTDTQYF	TRBD2	TRBV11-3	TRBJ2-3	NA
TGTGCCAGCAGCTTAGTAGGGACGGGCGGTGAGCAGTTCTTC	CASSLVGTGGEQFF	NA	TRBV7-9	TRBJ2-1	few
TGTGCCAGCAATATTCTGGGTACAGATACGCAGTATTTT	CASNILGTDTQYF	NA	TRBV2	TRBJ2-3	NA
TGCGCCAGCAGCGGCGGGACTAGCGGGGACGAGCAGTACTTC	CASSGGTSGDEQYF	TRBD2	TRBV5-1	TRBJ2-7	NA
TGTGCCAGCAGCTTAGCTGGGCGGGGATGGTTGTACGAGCAGTACTTC	CASSLAGRGWLYEQYF	NA	TRBV7-6	TRBJ2-7	NA
TGCAGCGTTGACGGCTCGGCTAGCGGGGGTCTGGACAATGAGCAGTTCTTC	CSVDGSASGGLDNEQFF	TRBD2	TRBV29-1	TRBJ2-1	few
TGCGCCAGCAGCTTTACCACAGGGACAACTAATGAAAAACTGTTTTTT	CASSFTTGTTNEKLFF	NA	TRBV5-1	TRBJ1-4	NA
TGTGCCAGCAGTTTGCCCTCGGGGACCCAGTACTTC	CASSLPSGTQYF	NA	TRBV12-3/TRBV12-4	TRBJ2-5	many
TGTGCCAGCAGCCAGCCCGGGACAGGGGACACTGAAGCTTTCTTT	CASSQPGTGDTEAFF	TRBD1	TRBV5-6	TRBJ1-1	many
TGTGCCGGAGGACAGCAGCATCAGCCCCAGCATTTT	CAGGQQHQPQHF	NA	TRBV7-2	TRBJ1-5	NA
TGTGCCAGCAGCCAAGAGTGGCTGCAGTACTTC	CASSQEWLQYF	NA	TRBV14	TRBJ2-7	once
TGCAGTGCTTCGGCGGACAGGGACACCGGGGAGCTGTTTTTT	CSASADRDTGELFF	TRBD1	TRBV20-1	TRBJ2-2	few
TGCGCCAGCAGCTTGGTTACAGCCGAAGAATTGAATACGCAGTATTTT	CASSLVTAEELNTQYF	NA	TRBV5-1	TRBJ2-3	NA
TGTGCCAGCAGCGTAGGTGGGGGCACCAGCTCCTACGAGCAGTACTTC	CASSVGGGTSSYEQYF	NA	TRBV9	TRBJ2-7	few
TGTGCCAGCAGTTACGGGCAGGGGGCCCCTCGGGAGCAGTACTTC	CASSYGQGAPREQYF	TRBD1	TRBV6-5	TRBJ2-7	NA
TGCAGCGTTGCCCCCGACAGGGTTAACAGCTACGAGCAGTACTTC	CSVAPDRVNSYEQYF	TRBD1	TRBV29-1	TRBJ2-7	many
TGTGCCACCAGTGAAGAAGGGACTAGCGGGAGGGATTACCTCTCCTACAATGAGCAGTTCTTC	CATSEEGTSGRDYLSYNEQFF	TRBD2	TRBV24-1	TRBJ2-1	NA
TGTGCCAGCAGCGGAACGACTAGCGGCGAGCAGTACTTC	CASSGTTSGEQYF	TRBD2	TRBV9	TRBJ2-7	NA
TGCGCCAGCAGCTCCGACGGCTCTGGAAACACCATATATTTT	CASSSDGSGNTIYF	NA	TRBV5-1	TRBJ1-3	NA
TGTGCCAGCAGCTTAGCGCTTTATGGCTACACCTTC	CASSLALYGYTF	NA	TRBV7-9	TRBJ1-2	NA
TGTGCCAGCACCCCCCCCAGTGGGGAGCAGTTCTTC	CASTPPSGEQFF	NA	TRBV7-9	TRBJ2-1	NA
TGTGCCAGCAGTCGTGGACAGGGGGCTGGTGGCTACACCTTC	CASSRGQGAGGYTF	TRBD1	TRBV6-2/TRBV6-3	TRBJ1-2	NA
TGTGCCAGCAGCCCGGACAGGGGAACAACTGAAGCTTTCTTT	CASSPDRGTTEAFF	TRBD1	TRBV7-8	TRBJ1-1	NA